This passage covers 23 T cell receptor beta chains from one sample sequenced in a study of low-dose radiotherapy and immunotherapy resistance in tumors. With TRAV- and TRBV-specific primers, first-strand cDNA was made, covering the alpha and beta chains. TCR amplification used approximately 19 PCR cycles, a constant-region primer and a V-primer adapter. Each CDR3 protein is one row after TCRdb ran MiXCR on the reads. The table includes fewer than 110,000 distinct CDR3 sequences, around 20% detected once. Stated time point: after trial treatment. Documented treatment: LDRT plus nivolumab, ipilimumab, low-dose cyclophosphamide and aspirin (RACIN trial). The sequencing here drew on PBMCs, taken after low-dose radiotherapy plus immunotherapy. The source of these receptors is a male donor with prostate cancer.

Only a few counts were recorded for this clonotype. This chain links TRBV5-6 with TRBJ1-3; TRBD1 is a possible D gene (5 bases). This CDR3 has 24 amino acids. Between the trimmed V and J ends, which lost 4 bases and 4 bases, there was a span of 42 bases. CDR1 is SGHDT and CDR2 is YYEEEE in the germline V gene. CDR3 nucleotide sequence: TGTGCCAGCAGCGCCTACCGATATTCGACCTCTCGTCGGGGACCCCCGCGGAACGGAAACACCATATATTTT. Translation: CASSAYRYSTSRRGPPRNGNTIYF.

This clonotype occurred many times. This sequence joins TRBV5-1 and TRBJ2-7; 10 nucleotides match TRBD1. Germline values: CDR1 SGHRS, CDR2 YFSETQ. This CDR3 has 14 residues. Trimming at V came to 3 bases and at J to 1 base, leaving 1 base not matched to a gene. The CDR3 sequence is CASSSGQGSYEQYF. The CDR3 bases are TGCGCCAGCAGCTCGGGACAGGGGTCCTACGAGCAGTACTTC.

This clonotype was recorded at least ten times. CDR3 sequence: CASSSSSTGELFF. CDR3 sequence (DNA): TGTGCCAGCAGCTCGAGTTCCACCGGGGAGCTGTTTTTT. V is TRBV7-9 and J is TRBJ2-2; D remains ambiguous. Germline values: CDR1 SEHNR, CDR2 FQNEAQ (reference sequence). The CDR3 has 13 residues. Trimming removed 4 bases at V and 4 bases at J, with 7 bases between.

This clonotype was seen ten or more times. The chain joins TRBV10-3 to TRBJ2-5; the D call may be TRBD1 or TRBD2 (5 bases each). The ends were cut back, 6 bases at V and 0 bases at J, with 11 bases in the middle. The CDR3 has 14 amino acids. CDR1 ENHRY and CDR2 SYGVKD come from the germline V gene. CDR3: CAIRPGADQETQYF. The CDR3, as DNA: TGTGCCATCAGGCCCGGGGCTGACCAAGAGACCCAGTACTTC.

This clonotype was counted ten times or more. The chain combines TRBV6-5 with TRBJ1-2; D is uncertain. Deletions cut 6 bases from V and 10 bases from J, with 15 bases between. The CDR3 extends over 12 amino acids. Germline assignment: CDR1 MNHEY and CDR2 SVGAGI. The DNA for the CDR3 is TGTGCCAGCAGCCACGACCCTGCTTTCTACACCTTC. Translating gives CASSHDPAFYTF.

This rearrangement joins TRBV11-2 to TRBJ2-3; possible D gene TRBD2, 5 bases. The germline V gene has CDR1 SGHAT and CDR2 FQNNGV. This CDR3 region has 15 residues. The V gene lost 5 bases and the J gene lost 2 bases, with 14 bases spanning the gap. The CDR3, as DNA: TGTGCCAGCAGCAGATACAGCGGTTCCACAGATACGCAGTATTTT. It specifies CASSRYSGSTDTQYF.

This clonotype was seen at least ten times. The J gene is TRBJ1-1, the V gene TRBV5-1; D unclear. The V end was cut by 3 bases, the J end by 0 bases, with 18 bases between. Germline V CDR1 and CDR2: SGHRS, YFSETQ. This CDR3 is built from 17 residues. For the CDR3, the DNA is TGCGCCAGCAGCTACACTTCGGGGAGAAGTGTGAACACTGAAGCTTTCTTT. Its protein is CASSYTSGRSVNTEAFF.

This clonotype was picked up many times. As DNA, the CDR3 is TGTGCCAGCAGCCAAGAATCGGGACGGAGCCAGCATTTT. It yields the protein CASSQESGRSQHF. The gene calls are TRBV14 and TRBJ1-5; a weak D match, TRBD1 (5 bases). V lost 0 bases to trimming and J lost 12 bases, with 12 bases between them. This CDR3 contains 13 residues. Germline V gene lookup returns CDR1 SGHDN and CDR2 FVKESK.

The chain couples TRBV7-2 to TRBJ2-1, with 9 bases that match TRBD2. V lost 6 bases to trimming and J lost 8 bases; unmatched junction nucleotides: 11. The CDR3 length is 15 residues. Germline V CDR1 and CDR2: SGHTA, FQGNSA. The CDR3, as DNA: TGTGCCAGCAGGCCCAGCGGGGGGTCAGTTTATGAGCAGTTCTTC. This encodes CASRPSGGSVYEQFF.

This clonotype was recorded many times. The J gene is TRBJ1-1, the V gene TRBV4-1; maybe TRBD1 (5 bases). Germline V gene sequence: CDR1 MGHRA, CDR2 YSYEKL. V gave up 0 bases and J gave up 9 bases, with 8 bases separating them. This CDR3 is 12 amino acids long. The CDR3 spells CASSQDPGQAFF. In DNA form, the CDR3 reads TGCGCCAGCAGCCAAGATCCGGGGCAAGCTTTCTTT.

V gene TRBV10-3 combines with J gene TRBJ2-7; no reliable D call. CDR3 length equals 12 residues. V gave up 3 bases and J gave up 0 bases, with 3 bases separating them. Germline CDR1 ENHRY, CDR2 SYGVKD. This CDR3 is CAISDTSYEQYF. CDR3 sequence (DNA): TGTGCCATCAGTGACACCTCCTACGAGCAGTACTTC.

The V gene is TRBV2, the J gene TRBJ1-5; a possible D gene is TRBD1 (6 bases). Germline assignment: CDR1 SNHLY and CDR2 FYNNEI. CDR3 length: 15 amino acids. V lost 5 bases and J lost 0, with 11 bases in between. The CDR3 loop is CASSFDRNSNQPQHF. The DNA of the CDR3 is TGTGCCAGCAGTTTTGACAGGAATAGCAATCAGCCCCAGCATTTT.

This clonotype showed up many times. Mismatch with germline at one junction end may stem from a read error. The rearrangement uses TRBV7-7 and TRBJ2-2; D perhaps matches TRBD1 (6 bases). Germline CDR1 SSHAT, CDR2 FNYEAQ (reference sequence). The CDR3 extends over 16 amino acids. CDR3 in DNA: TGTGCTAGCAGCTTAGAGGGACAAGCGAACACCGGGGAGCTGTTTTTT. Translating gives CASSLEGQANTGELFF.

This clonotype was counted ten times or more. This chain connects TRBV20-1 to TRBJ2-2, with D possibly being TRBD2 (6 bases). Germline V gene data show CDR1 as DFQATT and CDR2 as SNEGSKA (reference sequence). The CDR3 is 16 residues long. V was pared by 0 bases and J by 0 bases, with 11 bases between. The CDR3 reads CSARDGAGSNTGELFF. CDR3 in DNA: TGCAGTGCTAGAGACGGGGCGGGGTCGAACACCGGGGAGCTGTTTTTT.

There are many counts of this clonotype. The chain carries TRBV5-1 and TRBJ1-6, with D perhaps matching TRBD1 (6 bases). CDR3 length equals 14 residues. Germline lookup yields CDR1 SGHRS and CDR2 YFSETQ. Deletions cut 4 bases from V and 7 bases from J, with 12 bases between. The CDR3 is CASSLGGGNSPLHF. The CDR3 DNA reads TGCGCCAGCAGCCTTGGGGGCGGGAATTCACCCCTCCACTTT.

In its sample, this clonotype was seen a few times. The V and J genes are TRBV5-6 and TRBJ2-1, with 9 nucleotides matching TRBD1. This CDR3 contains 16 residues. Germline trimming cut 4 bases from V and 6 bases from J; bases unmatched to any gene: 11. Per the germline V gene, CDR1 is SGHDT and CDR2 is YYEEEE. CDR3 nucleotides: TGTGCCAGCAGCCCACTCCGGGACAGGGCATTCAATGAGCAGTTCTTC. It encodes CASSPLRDRAFNEQFF. The full variable domain, completed using reference TRBV5-6 and TRBJ2-1, is DAGVTQSPTHLIKTRGQQVTLRCSPKSGHDTVSWYQQALGQGPQFIFQYYEEEERQRGNFPDRFSGHQFPNYSSELNVNALLLGDSALYLCASSPLRDRAFNEQFFGPGTRLTVL.

In this sample, this clonotype turned up many times. The rearrangement joins TRBV7-2 to TRBJ2-7; 9 bases are a match to TRBD1. Looked up from germline, CDR1 is SGHTA and CDR2 is FQGNSA. After removal of 1 base from V and 0 bases from J, the junction contained 7 bases not matched to a gene. This CDR3 is built from 17 residues. DNA of the CDR3: TGTGCCAGCAGCTTAGGATTGGGGACAGGGAGCTCCTACGAGCAGTACTTC. Its translation: CASSLGLGTGSSYEQYF.

The chain is built from TRBV12-3 or TRBV12-4 and TRBJ1-2; 12 nucleotides line up with TRBD1. The V and J ends lost 5 bases and 8 bases, in that order; junction bases with no gene match: 18. This CDR3 contains 18 residues. The chain's CDR3 is CASSPGTGGQGASRGYTF. CDR3 sequence (DNA): TGTGCCAGCAGTCCCGGGACAGGGGGCCAGGGTGCATCGCGGGGCTACACCTTC.

This clonotype showed up many times. The V call is TRBV5-1, the J call TRBJ1-3; D uncertain. The V gene lost 1 base and the J gene lost 4 bases, with 6 bases spanning the gap. Germline V gives CDR1 SGHRS, CDR2 YFSETQ. This CDR3 is built from 13 residues. CDR3 amino acids: CASSLISGNTIYF. In DNA, the CDR3 is TGCGCCAGCAGCTTGATCTCCGGAAACACCATATATTTT.

This clonotype was counted many times. The chain recombines TRBV12-3 or TRBV12-4 with TRBJ2-2; the match to TRBD2 covers 8 bases. Trimming cost V 2 bases and J 5 bases; bases outside gene matches: 13. The CDR3 runs to 18 residues. CDR3 protein: CASSLFAWRGVGTGELFF. In nucleotides, the CDR3 is TGTGCCAGCAGTTTATTCGCCTGGCGGGGGGTCGGAACCGGGGAGCTGTTTTTT.

There are many counts of this clonotype. The gene calls are TRBV13 and TRBJ1-6; D call uncertain. The CDR3 runs to 13 residues. The germline gives CDR1 PRHDT, CDR2 FYEKMQ (reference sequence). Deletions cut 5 bases from V and 12 bases from J, with 14 bases between. CDR3 nucleotides: TGTGCCAGCAGCCCCCCCTCAGGTAGACCCCTCCACTTT. As protein: CASSPPSGRPLHF.

This clonotype was seen ten or more times. The chain combines TRBV6-2 or TRBV6-3 with TRBJ1-1; D might be TRBD1 (6 bases). The CDR3 is 16 amino acids. Germline assignment: CDR1 MNHEY and CDR2 SVGEGT. V was pared by 6 bases and J by 1 base, with 18 bases between. CDR3: CASREKGQPSNTEAFF. The CDR3 coding sequence is TGTGCCAGCAGGGAAAAGGGACAACCTTCGAACACTGAAGCTTTCTTT.

This clonotype has more than one count but fewer than ten. This chain joins TRBV19 and TRBJ1-2, with D unclear. Germline assignment: CDR1 LNHDA and CDR2 SQIVND (reference sequence). The CDR3 is 14 residues long. V shed 5 bases and J shed 3 bases, with 13 bases lying between them. DNA for the CDR3: TGTGCCAGTAGTTTCCCGGCAGGCCACTATGGCTACACCTTC. Encoded protein: CASSFPAGHYGYTF.